Below, 30 T cell receptor beta chains from the same sample are listed, as sequenced in a study of blood T cell repertoires in COVID-19 (dated by TCRdb to about 2020). The library was made by the immunoSEQ multiplex PCR assay. In TCRdb, the immuneACCESS table is reduced to in-frame sequences with V and J assigned. These tables do not hold every clone; where another copy was compared, an unresolved V gene accounts for under half, and the others remain unexplained. Present in this sample are about 250,000 clones, 75% to 85% of which were seen just once. Approximately 9.6% of the sample belongs to the ten largest clones. Sequencing used PBMCs or T cells enriched from blood (not recorded which). Receptors originate from a woman aged 45 to 65 with acute COVID-19.

Of note for this clone: The junction and the germline gene differ at one end; a read error may be behind it. The V and J genes are TRBV18 and TRBJ2-4; 13 nucleotides agree with TRBD2. The CDR3 extends over 13 amino acids. Germline assignment: CDR1 KGHSH and CDR2 LQKENI. CDR3 amino acids: CASSELAGGPPNF. DNA for the CDR3: TGTGCCAGCTCAGAACTAGCGGGGGGGCCCCCCAACTTC.

The chain uses TRBV6-5 and TRBJ2-1, with a weak D call TRBD1 (6 bases). Germline loops: CDR1 MNHEY, CDR2 SVGAGI. V was pared by 2 bases and J by 7 bases, with 9 bases between. The CDR3 runs to 13 residues. CDR3: CASSYQGMNEQFF. In DNA form, the CDR3 reads TGTGCCAGCAGTTACCAGGGGATGAATGAGCAGTTCTTC.

The chain links TRBV7-9 to TRBJ2-5; tentative D call: TRBD1 (5 bases). The CDR3 covers 16 residues. V shed 5 bases and J shed 1 base, with 17 bases lying between them. Per the germline V gene, CDR1 is SEHNR and CDR2 is FQNEAQ (reference sequence). CDR3: CASSRMRGASQETQYF. Here the CDR3 DNA reads TGTGCCAGCAGCCGTATGCGTGGGGCTTCCCAAGAGACCCAGTACTTC.

This clone was seen many times. This CDR3 is CASSGEQGSRNIQYF. The CDR3 DNA is TGTGCCAGCAGCGGAGAACAGGGTTCTAGGAACATTCAGTACTTC. The rearrangement uses TRBV7-9 and TRBJ2-4; a weak D match, TRBD1 (6 bases). Trimming cost V 5 bases and J 7 bases, with 18 bases left between them. The CDR3 consists of 15 residues. Germline assignment: CDR1 SEHNR and CDR2 FQNEAQ (reference sequence).

The CDR3 loop reads CASSPRTGVNTEAFF. The CDR3 nucleotides read TGTGCCAGCTCACCACGAACAGGGGTGAACACTGAAGCTTTCTTT. J is TRBJ1-1 and V is TRBV18; 7 bases are shared with TRBD1. Trimming at V came to 1 base and at J to 0 bases, leaving 2 bases not matched to a gene. This CDR3 spans 15 amino acids. CDR1 and CDR2 from the germline V gene are KGHSH and LQKENI.

This clone was recorded once. Germline and junction disagree at one end, which may indicate a read error. The chain uses TRBV13 and TRBJ2-3, with D possibly matching TRBD1 (5 bases). CDR3 length: 14 residues. CDR1 and CDR2 from the germline V gene are PRHDT and FYEKMQ (reference sequence). The CDR3 here is CASSHDSNTNTQYF. In nucleotides, the CDR3 is TGTGCCAGCAGCCATGACAGTAACACAAATACGCAGTATTTT.

This clone was observed a few times. The rearrangement uses TRBV10-2 and TRBJ1-1; TRBD1 agrees at 7 bases. The germline gives CDR1 WSHSY, CDR2 SAAADI. The CDR3 has 14 residues. Germline trimming cut 7 bases from V and 3 bases from J; bases unmatched to any gene: 8. As DNA, the CDR3 is TGCGCCAGCAATCCAGGGGGTGGATACACTGAAGCTTTCTTT. It encodes CASNPGGGYTEAFF.

Many counts were recorded for this clone. The chain recombines TRBV7-8 with TRBJ1-1, with TRBD1 matching over 7 bases. V shed 5 bases, J shed 6 bases, and the junction held 12 bases outside the gene matches. The CDR3 loop spans 15 amino acids. Per the germline V gene, CDR1 is SGHVS and CDR2 is FQNEAQ. The CDR3 protein is CASSIRQGGDPEAFF. CDR3 in DNA: TGTGCCAGCAGCATCCGACAGGGCGGTGACCCTGAAGCTTTCTTT.

CDR3 coding DNA: TGTGCCACCAAACTAGCGGGGAACACCGGGGAGCTGTTTTTT. As protein: CATKLAGNTGELFF. The genes are TRBV6-5 and TRBJ2-2, with 9 bases fitting TRBD2. The CDR3 is 14 residues long. CDR1 MNHEY and CDR2 SVGAGI come from the germline V gene. After removal of 10 bases from V and 1 base from J, the junction contained 4 bases not matched to a gene.

The chain uses TRBV9 and TRBJ2-1; 14 positions agree with TRBD2. The CDR3 has 15 residues. The junction had 2 bases not matched to a gene; V was cut back by 3 bases and J by 6 bases. Germline assignment: CDR1 SGDLS and CDR2 YYNGEE. The CDR3 region is CASSATSGGGNEQFF. The CDR3 DNA is TGTGCCAGCAGCGCGACTAGCGGGGGGGGCAATGAGCAGTTCTTC. The full variable domain, in which reference TRBV9 and TRBJ2-1 provide the parts outside the CDR3, is DSGVTQTPKHLITATGQRVTLRCSPRSGDLSVYWYQQSLDQGLQFLIQYYNGEERAKGNILERFSAQQFPDLHSELNLSSLELGDSALYFCASSATSGGGNEQFFGPGTRLTVL.

The chain joins TRBV7-7 to TRBJ2-3, with TRBD2 matching over 9 bases. Germline-derived CDR1 and CDR2 are SSHAT and FNYEAQ (reference sequence). Losses at the gene ends were 2 bases for V and 4 bases for J; bases not matched to a gene: 4. The CDR3 contains 15 residues. The CDR3 spells CASSLLAGGSDTQYF. The CDR3 DNA is TGTGCCAGCAGCTTATTGGCGGGGGGGTCAGATACGCAGTATTTT.

The chain uses TRBV18 and TRBJ1-6, with a possible D match to TRBD1 (6 bases). CDR3 size: 14 residues. V lost 3 bases and J lost 10, with 13 bases in between. CDR1 is KGHSH and CDR2 is LQKENI in the germline V gene. CDR3 nucleotide sequence: TGTGCCAGCTCACCCCAGGGGAAGGGATCACCCCTCCACTTT. This encodes CASSPQGKGSPLHF.

This clone was recorded once. The rearrangement links TRBV27 to TRBJ2-5; the D gene is possibly TRBD2 (5 bases). V dropped 6 bases and J dropped 3 bases, with 11 bases sitting between them. This CDR3 comprises 13 residues. Per the germline V gene, CDR1 is MNHEY and CDR2 is SMNVEV (reference sequence). The CDR3: CASSPLVKETQYF. The CDR3 DNA follows: TGTGCCAGCAGCCCACTAGTAAAAGAGACCCAGTACTTC.

This clone was seen only once. This chain connects TRBV6-1 to TRBJ1-1; 7 bases are shared with TRBD1. J was trimmed by 3 bases and V by 4 bases; bases with no gene match: 11. Germline CDR1 reads MNHNS; CDR2 reads SASEGT. The CDR3 is made up of 16 amino acids. This CDR3 reads CASSGQIGGLYTEAFF. The CDR3 region has the DNA TGTGCCAGCAGTGGACAGATAGGGGGCCTTTACACTGAAGCTTTCTTT.

This clone has just one count. The V gene is TRBV9, the J gene TRBJ1-3; 9 nucleotides match TRBD1. V gave up 0 bases and J gave up 0 bases; unmatched junction bases: 4. CDR1 is SGDLS and CDR2 is YYNGEE in the germline V gene. The CDR3 has 17 amino acids. CDR3 DNA sequence: TGTGCCAGCAGCGTAGGCGGACAGGGGATCTCTGGAAACACCATATATTTT. This codes for CASSVGGQGISGNTIYF.

This chain connects TRBV4-1 to TRBJ1-1; the match to TRBD1 covers 7 bases. The CDR3 runs to 14 residues. Germline V CDR1 and CDR2: MGHRA, YSYEKL. V shed 7 bases, J shed 6 bases, and the junction held 11 bases outside the gene matches. The CDR3 spells CASTETGLSSEAFF. CDR3 in DNA: TGCGCCAGCACCGAGACAGGGCTTTCTTCTGAAGCTTTCTTT.

The rearrangement joins TRBV6-5 to TRBJ1-4; D is perhaps TRBD1 (5 bases). The length of the CDR3 is 12 residues. V was clipped by 6 bases and J by 8 bases, with 10 bases between them. Per the germline V gene, CDR1 is MNHEY and CDR2 is SVGAGI. CDR3 nucleotide sequence: TGTGCCAGCAGGTTCGGGGGGGAAAAACTGTTTTTT. As protein: CASRFGGEKLFF.

The chain uses TRBV6-4 and TRBJ1-2; possible D gene TRBD1, 5 bases. Per germline, CDR1 MRHNA and CDR2 SNTAGT. The CDR3 extends over 16 amino acids. The V and J ends lost 6 bases and 4 bases respectively, with 21 bases between them. The CDR3 here is CASRLQAGDGVYGYTF. The CDR3 coding sequence is TGTGCCAGCAGACTCCAGGCGGGGGACGGAGTCTATGGCTACACCTTC.

This clone was seen once. The chain has TRBV9 and TRBJ1-5; 8 bases are shared with TRBD1. From germline, CDR1 is SGDLS and CDR2 YYNGEE. V dropped 4 bases and J dropped 5; count of bases not matched to a gene: 5. There are 14 residues in the CDR3. CDR3 residues: CASSRTGSDQPQHF. CDR3 coding DNA: TGTGCCAGCAGCAGGACAGGGTCCGATCAGCCCCAGCATTTT. The full variable domain, rest sourced from reference TRBV9 and TRBJ1-5, is DSGVTQTPKHLITATGQRVTLRCSPRSGDLSVYWYQQSLDQGLQFLIQYYNGEERAKGNILERFSAQQFPDLHSELNLSSLELGDSALYFCASSRTGSDQPQHFGDGTRLSIL.

The sample holds a few counts of this clone. The CDR3 is CASRPRSSGANVLTF. The CDR3 DNA sequence: TGTGCCAGCAGACCTAGAAGCTCTGGGGCCAACGTCCTGACTTTC. The chain links TRBV6-5 to TRBJ2-6; D not certain. Per germline, CDR1 MNHEY and CDR2 SVGAGI. This CDR3 is built from 15 residues. Trimming stripped 6 bases from V and 0 bases from J, with 9 bases between.

This clone was seen a handful of times. The chain combines TRBV19 with TRBJ1-3, with 7 bases that match TRBD1. The length of the CDR3 is 15 residues. With V trimmed by 6 bases and J by 1 base, 6 bases remained unmatched. The V gene's germline CDR1 is LNHDA and CDR2 SQIVND (reference sequence). The CDR3 loop reads CASRKQGRSGNTIYF. Written as DNA, the CDR3 is TGTGCCAGTAGAAAACAGGGGAGGTCTGGAAACACCATATATTTT.

The chain is built from TRBV7-3 and TRBJ2-5; 7 nucleotides agree with TRBD1. V gave up 5 bases and J gave up 5 bases; unmatched junction bases: 11. From germline, CDR1 is SGHTA and CDR2 FQGTGA. The CDR3 loop spans 15 amino acids. The CDR3 DNA sequence: TGTGCCAGCAGCCCCACCCGGACAGGCTGGGAGACCCAGTACTTC. Translating it yields CASSPTRTGWETQYF.

The chain links TRBV7-6 to TRBJ1-2; 10 positions match TRBD1. The germline V gene encodes CDR1 SGHVS and CDR2 FNYEAQ. The CDR3 runs to 13 residues. Unmatched junction bases numbered 0, after V lost 1 base and J lost 7 bases. CDR3 coding DNA: TGTGCCAGCAGCTTAGGACAGGGGGCTGGCTACACCTTC. The encoded protein is CASSLGQGAGYTF.

V is TRBV18 and J is TRBJ2-1; a possible D gene is TRBD1 (5 bases). Trimming took off 2 bases at V and 0 bases at J, with 14 bases between the two ends. The length of the CDR3 is 17 residues. Germline-derived CDR1 and CDR2 are KGHSH and LQKENI. CDR3 loop: CASSPGPRVSSYNEQFF. Here the CDR3 DNA reads TGTGCCAGCTCACCAGGGCCCAGGGTAAGCTCCTACAATGAGCAGTTCTTC.

V is TRBV7-2 and J is TRBJ1-2; TRBD1 matches 12 bases. The CDR3 runs to 17 residues. V lost 5 bases, J lost 2 bases, and 9 bases stayed unmatched. From germline, CDR1 is SGHTA and CDR2 FQGNSA. The CDR3 loop is CASSAGTGGASNYGYTF. As DNA, the CDR3 is TGTGCCAGCAGCGCCGGGACAGGGGGCGCGTCAAACTATGGCTACACCTTC.

The gene calls are TRBV4-1 and TRBJ1-1; D not certain. The CDR3 spans 13 residues. With 0 bases removed from V and 3 bases from J, the gap between germline ends came to 5 bases. In germline, CDR1 is MGHRA, CDR2 YSYEKL. The CDR3 bases are TGCGCCAGCAGCCAAGATACAGACACTGAAGCTTTCTTT. As protein: CASSQDTDTEAFF.

The rearrangement joins TRBV12-5 to TRBJ2-1, with 10 bases fitting TRBD1. The J segment lost 5 bases and the V segment lost 7 bases, leaving 5 bases of the junction unmatched. Germline V gives CDR1 LGHNT, CDR2 FRNRAP. The CDR3 totals 14 residues. Here the CDR3 reads CASVRDRGHNEQFF. In DNA, the CDR3 is TGTGCTAGTGTACGGGACAGGGGCCACAATGAGCAGTTCTTC.

The chain joins TRBV10-3 to TRBJ1-2; TRBD1 might be the D (6 bases). CDR3 length: 14 amino acids. Germline V gene data show CDR1 as ENHRY and CDR2 as SYGVKD. V was pared by 5 bases and J by 8 bases, with 18 bases between. The CDR3 DNA reads TGTGCCATCAGTCCCTCGGGGCAGGGGTACGGCTACACCTTC. Protein sequence: CAISPSGQGYGYTF.

V usage is TRBV30 and J usage is TRBJ2-7, with 9 bases that match TRBD1. The V and J ends lost 3 bases and 4 bases, in that order; junction bases with no gene match: 7. There are 14 residues in the CDR3. The V gene's germline CDR1 is GTSNPN and CDR2 SVGIG (reference sequence). The CDR3 nucleotides are TGTGCCTGGAGGAGGGGACAGGGACTATACGAGCAGTACTTC. Its protein product is CAWRRGQGLYEQYF.

This clone was detected once. This chain uses TRBV7-9 with TRBJ1-1; D is ambiguous. Germline CDR1 SEHNR, CDR2 FQNEAQ (reference sequence). The CDR3 totals 15 residues. V lost 6 bases and J 1 base, leaving 15 bases between the germline ends. The chain's CDR3 is CASRRGETQNTEAFF. The CDR3, as DNA: TGTGCCAGCAGACGGGGTGAGACCCAGAACACTGAAGCTTTCTTT.